A selection of T cell receptor beta chains follows, all from one sample in a study of OX40 agonist ivuxolimab in advanced cancers. Profiling relied on immunoSEQ multiplex PCR, and the TCRdb table lists in-frame clones only, not all of them. The data show fewer than 75,000 clones, about nine tenths seen once. This sample comprised CD4+ or CD8+ T cells sorted from blood, obtained in a trial of the OX40 agonist ivuxolimab. Receptors were obtained from an adult with an advanced solid tumor such as melanoma, head and neck, liver or kidney cancer. Each CDR3 is given with its conserved first and last residue. The D gene is left open where the match is weak. Clone sizes are given selectively: once, few, many, or a class where the clone is expanded.

TRBD1	TRBV27	TRBJ2-7	-	TGTGCCAGCAGTCCAGGACAGGCCTACGAGCAGTACTTC	CASSPGQAYEQYF
-	TRBV7-3	TRBJ1-1	-	TGTGCCAGCAGCGTGCAGGGTTACACTGAAGCTTTCTTT	CASSVQGYTEAFF
TRBD2	TRBV28	TRBJ2-5	-	TGTGCCAGCACCCCCATAGCGGGTAGACAAGAGACCCAGTACTTC	CASTPIAGRQETQYF
-	TRBV5-6	TRBJ2-6	-	TGTGCCAGCAGCTTGACGCCCGACGTCCTGACTTTC	CASSLTPDVLTF
-	TRBV28	TRBJ1-2	-	TGTGCCAGCAGTTCCTCAGGGATTCCTAACTATGGCTACACCTTC	CASSSSGIPNYGYTF
TRBD1	TRBV5-6	TRBJ2-2	-	TGTGCCAGCAGCTTGGAAACAGGGGCGGCGAACACCGGGGAGCTGTTTTTT	CASSLETGAANTGELFF
TRBD2	TRBV4-1	TRBJ2-3	-	TGCGCCAGCAGCCAAGTTAGTAGCGGGAGTGTTTACACAGATACGCAGTATTTT	CASSQVSSGSVYTDTQYF
TRBD1	TRBV11-2	TRBJ1-4	-	TGTGCCAGCAGTTCAGCGGGACAGGGAGATGAAAAACTGTTTTTT	CASSSAGQGDEKLFF
-	TRBV7-8	TRBJ1-5	few	TGTGCCAGCAGCGGCGGGGTAGGTAGCAATCAGCCCCAGCATTTT	CASSGGVGSNQPQHF
TRBD2	TRBV18	TRBJ2-2	many	TGTGCCAGCTCACCATCTAGCGGGAGGGCCCGGGCCGGGGAGCTGTTTTTT	CASSPSSGRARAGELFF
TRBD1	TRBV5-1	TRBJ2-3	-	TGCGCCAGCAGCGCCGGGACAGGGGATCTTTTGGATACGCAGTATTTT	CASSAGTGDLLDTQYF
TRBD1	TRBV5-8	TRBJ2-3	-	TGTGCCAGCAGCTTGGAGCCCGGGACAGGAAGCACAGATACGCAGTATTTT	CASSLEPGTGSTDTQYF
-	TRBV7-2	TRBJ2-7	-	TGTGCCAGCAGCTTAGAACGTTACGAGCAGTACTTC	CASSLERYEQYF
-	TRBV10-3	TRBJ1-6	-	TGTGCCATCAGCGAACGGGCGTCGGGTAATTCACCCCTCCACTTT	CAISERASGNSPLHF
-	TRBV10-1	TRBJ2-5	few	TGCGCCAGCAGTTCTGGCGGGACGGAGACCCAGTACTTC	CASSSGGTETQYF
-	TRBV5-6	TRBJ2-5	-	TGTGCCAGCACCGGGCTCATGAAGACGGAGTACTTC	CASTGLMKTEYF
TRBD1	TRBV13	TRBJ2-7	-	TGTGCCAGCAGCTCAAGAGGACAGGCTTCCTACGAGCAGTACTTC	CASSSRGQASYEQYF